What follows are 2 T cell receptor beta chains derived from one specimen sequenced in a study of monozygotic twins with inflammatory bowel disease. TCRdb reprocessed the 5' RACE reads and reports one entry per CDR3 protein, with no DNA. This table lists approximately 140,000 distinct CDR3 sequences. Source material: blood. These receptors originate from a human donor with ulcerative colitis or Crohn's disease, or a healthy co-twin of an affected twin (not recorded which).

The J gene is TRBJ1-2, the V gene TRBV20-1; TCRdb returns TRBD1, unconfirmable since there is no DNA. This CDR3 region has 14 residues. CDR1 is DFQATT, CDR2 SNEGSKA, per germline (reference sequence). This CDR3 reads CSARQPGTGVGYTF.

The V and J genes are TRBV13 and TRBJ2-4. The CDR3 runs 15 residues. Germline V gives CDR1 PRHDT, CDR2 FYEKMQ (reference sequence). CDR3 sequence reads: CASSLDRLAKNIQYF.